The TCR beta chain under discussion was sequenced for a study of blood T cell repertoires in COVID-19. Trimming removed 0 bases from V and 0 bases from J; junction bases left unmatched: 3. There are 16 residues in the CDR3. Germline loops: CDR1 SGHRS, CDR2 YFSETQ. Generated by immunoSEQ multiplex PCR, the TCRdb table keeps only in-frame clones and is missing some. Of about 61,000 clones in the sample, 85% to 90% were seen once. The clonotype comes from a woman aged 45-59 years with active or convalescent COVID-19. The V call is TRBV5-1, the J call TRBJ1-3; 7 bases match TRBD1. The sequenced sample consisted of peripheral blood. Here the CDR3 reads CASSLAGQSSGNTIYF. In DNA, the CDR3 is TGCGCCAGCAGCTTGGCGGGACAGTCCTCTGGAAACACCATATATTTT.